This T cell receptor (beta chain) was found in a study of blood T cell repertoires in COVID-19. As for the study in general: Material from acute and convalescent COVID-19 was sourced from the United States, Italy and Spain. PBMCs, B-cell-depleted T cells, or T cells provided the cDNA or gDNA that made up the material.

Generated by immunoSEQ multiplex PCR, the TCRdb table keeps only in-frame clones and is missing some. This sample carries approximately 320,000 clones, approximately 85% of them seen once, and the ten largest clones take approximately 7.5%. J lost 3 bases, V lost 3 bases, and 2 bases had no gene match. CDR3 length: 14 residues. Germline loops: CDR1 KGHSH, CDR2 LQKENI. To note about this clone: Other nucleotide sequences in the sample specify the same CDR3.

Material for sequencing was peripheral blood. This chain connects TRBV18 to TRBJ1-5; TRBD1 aligns across 7 bases. The clonotype comes from a human donor in a cohort sampled during active COVID-19. CDR3 DNA sequence: TGTGCCAGCTCACCGGGACAGATCAATCAGCCCCAGCATTTT. It specifies CASSPGQINQPQHF.